This T cell receptor (beta chain) was identified during a study of neurological immune-mediated disorders. Regarding time point: longitudinal time-point 2. A total of 2 million PBMCs stored at -80 degrees C provided the unsorted libraries. Concerning this clonotype: No DNA is shown, since the ends of the CDR3 on it are uncertain; the CDR3 is the one TCRdb lists.

The CDR3 is 16 residues long, ends included. The V gene's germline CDR1 is SGHRS and CDR2 YFSETQ. TCRdb called the 5' RACE reads again in MiXCR, with one record for every CDR3 protein. The table lists about 80,000 distinct CDR3 sequences, about 5.6% of them singletons, with over 6.5% in the top ten. The sample consisted of PBMCs. This rearrangement joins TRBV5-1 to TRBJ2-1. The clonotype comes from an older woman with multiple sclerosis. CDR3 sequence: CACSVDPSGLYNEQFF.